The present entry profiles one T cell receptor beta chain with its context. As yet, its antigen is unknown. Germline V lookup: CDR1 SGHVS, CDR2 FQNEAQ. Trimming at V came to 1 base and at J to 3 bases, leaving 1 base not matched to a gene. This CDR3 region has 14 residues. This sample's time point: week 35, safety follow-up. The content of each vaccine dose was 300 ug of mutant IDH1 20-mer peptide, and topical imiquimod accompanied it. Patients had eight vaccinations, in weeks 1, 3, 5, 7, 11, 15, 19 and 23. This specimen belongs to a study of a mutant IDH1 vaccine in newly diagnosed glioma. Study-wide context: Vaccinations were initiated 4-6 weeks following radiotherapy alone, or were given together with temozolomide cycles. Pretreatment consisted of radiotherapy, temozolomide, or both, with most receiving both. Visit timing is recorded as week 35 for V12 and week 47 for V13.

Clones were sequenced by immunoSEQ multiplex PCR, and TCRdb holds only the in-frame ones, with some missing. Among tens of thousands of clones listed, around 80% were seen once. This sequence was found in a man aged 35 to 55 with glioma. The specimen comprised PBMCs, sampled from a glioma patient whose treatment included an IDH1 peptide vaccine. The chain uses TRBV7-8 and TRBJ2-7, with 9 bases fitting TRBD1. DNA of the CDR3: TGTGCCAGCAGCTTAGGACAGGGGGTCTACGAGCAGTACTTC. Translation gives CASSLGQGVYEQYF. Combining the CDR3 with reference TRBV7-8 and TRBJ2-7 gives the whole variable domain GAGVSQSPRYKVAKRGQDVALRCDPISGHVSLFWYQQALGQGPEFLTYFQNEAQLDKSGLPSDRFFAERPEGSVSTLKIQRTQQEDSAVYLCASSLGQGVYEQYFGPGTRLTVT.